This T cell receptor beta chain appears in the sequencing data of a study of OX40 agonist ivuxolimab in advanced cancers. Study at large: Patients were infused with ivuxolimab every 2 weeks at 0.01 to 10 mg/kg. The eligibility criteria allowed prior anti-PD-1, anti-PD-L1 or anti-CTLA-4 therapy, and 40% had some.

With baseline, cycle 4 day 1, and cycle 7 day 1 as timepoints, blood was sampled. Profiled with immunoSEQ multiplex PCR; TCRdb holds only in-frame clones, not every one. In the table there are some 60,000 clones, less than 95% of which are singletons. V gave up 5 bases and J gave up 1 base, with 13 bases separating them. Germline CDR1 and CDR2: SEHNR and FQNEAQ (reference sequence). This CDR3 is 15 amino acids long. The sample in question was CD4+ or CD8+ T cells sorted from blood, obtained in a trial of the OX40 agonist ivuxolimab. This clonotype was obtained from an adult with an advanced solid tumor such as melanoma, head and neck, liver or kidney cancer. The rearrangement joins TRBV7-9 to TRBJ2-3; D is perhaps TRBD2 (6 bases). CDR3 sequence (DNA): TGTGCCAGCAGCATGGGACTCTCCGGCACAGATACGCAGTATTTT. Translation: CASSMGLSGTDTQYF. Drawing the rest from reference TRBV7-9 and TRBJ2-3, the complete variable domain is DTGVSQNPRHKITKRGQNVTFRCDPISEHNRLYWYRQTLGQGPEFLTYFQNEAQLEKSRLLSDRFSAERPKGSFSTLEIQRTEQGDSAMYLCASSMGLSGTDTQYFGPGTRLTVL.